The 19 T cell receptor beta chains listed next were all sequenced from one sample in a study of blood T cell repertoires in COVID-19. Only in-frame clones appear in the TCRdb table, and some are missing; sequencing was by immunoSEQ multiplex PCR. The sample holds about 190,000 clones; around 76% are singletons and the top ten take 17%. The sample comprised PBMCs or T cells enriched from blood (not recorded which). These receptors originate from a woman between 50 and 59 years old with acute COVID-19.

The genes are TRBV6-2 or TRBV6-3 and TRBJ2-7; 7 positions match TRBD1. The ends lost 2 bases at V and 2 bases at J; junction bases unmatched: 3. This CDR3 spans 14 amino acids. The V gene's germline CDR1 is MNHEY and CDR2 SVGEGT. Here the CDR3 reads CASSYPGTAYEQYV. CDR3 in DNA: TGTGCCAGCAGTTACCCTGGGACAGCCTACGAGCAGTACGTC.

The V gene is TRBV9, the J gene TRBJ1-1; D not certain. Trimming took off 0 bases at V and 5 bases at J, with 2 bases between the two ends. The CDR3 length is 11 residues. CDR1 and CDR2 from the germline V gene are SGDLS and YYNGEE. CDR3 in amino acids: CASSVVTEAFF. In nucleotides, the CDR3 is TGTGCCAGCAGCGTAGTAACTGAAGCTTTCTTT.

This clone was counted only a few times. This sequence joins TRBV19 and TRBJ1-1, with D unresolved. Germline assignment: CDR1 LNHDA and CDR2 SQIVND (reference sequence). The CDR3 consists of 16 residues. V was pared by 7 bases and J by 1 base, with 19 bases between. This CDR3 reads CASTPTVGRTNTEAFF. CDR3 sequence (DNA): TGTGCCAGTACCCCCACGGTCGGGAGAACGAACACTGAAGCTTTCTTT.

This clone was recorded only once. V is TRBV2 and J is TRBJ1-1; D ambiguous. The CDR3 totals 13 residues. V lost 7 bases, J lost 8 bases, and 17 bases lay in between. Germline CDR1 reads SNHLY; CDR2 reads FYNNEI. CDR3 DNA: TGTGCCAGCATCCCCTCCTCCCTCGAGGAAGCTTTCTTT. It yields the protein CASIPSSLEEAFF.

The chain recombines TRBV7-2 with TRBJ2-3; the match to TRBD2 covers 12 bases. CDR1 is SGHTA and CDR2 is FQGNSA in the germline V gene. The junction had 7 bases not matched to a gene; V was cut back by 3 bases and J by 6 bases. The CDR3 sequence is 16 residues long. The CDR3 reads CASSFASGGASDTQYF. CDR3 sequence (DNA): TGTGCCAGCAGCTTCGCTAGCGGGGGGGCCAGTGATACGCAGTATTTT. Together with reference TRBV7-2 and TRBJ2-3, the CDR3 gives the full variable domain: GAGVSQSPSNKVTEKGKDVELRCDPISGHTALYWYRQSLGQGLEFLIYFQGNSAPDKSGLPSDRFSAERTGGSVSTLTIQRTQQEDSAVYLCASSFASGGASDTQYFGPGTRLTVL.

The chain combines TRBV5-8 with TRBJ1-5, with 9 bases that match TRBD1. The CDR3 covers 14 residues. CDR1 is SGHTS, CDR2 YDEGEE, per germline. V lost 3 bases and J lost 6; bases outside the gene matches: 4. Here the CDR3 reads CASSSTGGRQPQHF. The CDR3 DNA follows: TGTGCCAGCAGCTCAACAGGGGGCCGTCAGCCCCAGCATTTT.

The CDR3 reads CASRRTGLGGNTIYF. The CDR3 DNA follows: TGTGCCAGCAGGCGGACAGGGCTAGGAGGAAACACCATATATTTT. This sequence joins TRBV6-5 and TRBJ1-3, with 8 bases that match TRBD1. The length of the CDR3 is 15 residues. Germline CDR1 is MNHEY and CDR2 is SVGAGI. With 6 bases clipped from V and 4 bases from J, the junction kept 8 bases outside the gene matches.

This rearrangement joins TRBV2 to TRBJ2-3; D call uncertain. The length of the CDR3 is 17 residues. Trimming left V 1 base short and J 2 bases short, with 16 bases between. Germline CDR1 and CDR2: SNHLY and FYNNEI. The CDR3 loop is CASSEVGGQVSTDTQYF. The CDR3 bases are TGTGCCAGCAGTGAAGTAGGTGGGCAGGTTTCCACAGATACGCAGTATTTT.

The chain combines TRBV7-6 with TRBJ1-6; a weak D match, TRBD1 (6 bases). The CDR3 sequence is 16 residues long. Trimming left V 1 base short and J 8 bases short, with 15 bases between. In germline, CDR1 is SGHVS, CDR2 FNYEAQ. The CDR3 coding sequence is TGTGCCAGCAGCTTAGGGGCCGGGACACGGTATTCACCCCTCCACTTT. It specifies CASSLGAGTRYSPLHF. Supplemented by reference TRBV7-6 and TRBJ1-6, the full variable domain reads GAGVSQSPRYKVTKRGQDVALRCDPISGHVSLYWYRQALGQGPEFLTYFNYEAQQDKSGLPNDRFSAERPEGSISTLTIQRTEQRDSAMYRCASSLGAGTRYSPLHFGNGTRLTVT.

This clone appeared once. The rearrangement uses TRBV28 and TRBJ1-4; D may be TRBD1 (6 bases). Trimming took 7 bases from V and 7 from J, leaving 13 bases between them. Germline-derived CDR1 and CDR2 are MDHEN and SYDVKM. The CDR3 length is 13 residues. The CDR3: CASKGQGPEKLFF. The CDR3 coding sequence is TGTGCCAGCAAGGGGCAGGGGCCTGAAAAACTGTTTTTT.

This sequence joins TRBV19 and TRBJ1-1; D not certain. The germline V and J ends were trimmed by 8 bases and 4 bases, with 20 bases remaining between them. Germline CDR1 is LNHDA and CDR2 is SQIVND (reference sequence). This CDR3 is built from 15 residues. The CDR3 nucleotides read TGTGCCAGTGGATTATCGGGCGGAGGTGGCACTGAAGCTTTCTTT. Amino acid sequence: CASGLSGGGGTEAFF.

The chain links TRBV12-3 or TRBV12-4 to TRBJ2-3, with D uncertain. Trimming removed 4 bases at V and 8 bases at J, with 4 bases between. This CDR3 spans 10 amino acids. CDR3 loop: CASSSRTQYF. The CDR3 region has the DNA TGTGCCAGCAGTTCGCGTACGCAGTATTTT.

The chain couples TRBV6-5 to TRBJ1-5; TRBD1 matches at 8 bases. The ends lost 5 bases at V and 4 bases at J; junction bases unmatched: 7. The CDR3 length is 15 residues. The germline V gene has CDR1 MNHEY and CDR2 SVGAGI. The CDR3 nucleotides are TGTGCCAGCAGTACGGACAGGGAGGCGAATCAGCCCCAGCATTTT. Its translation: CASSTDREANQPQHF.

The chain recombines TRBV25-1 with TRBJ1-4; TRBD1 is a possible D gene (6 bases). There are 15 residues in the CDR3. Per the germline V gene, CDR1 is MGHDK and CDR2 is SYGVNS. Trimming removed 0 bases at V and 4 bases at J, with 9 bases between. The CDR3 bases are TGTGCCAGCAGTGAATATACAGGGAGTAATGAAAAACTGTTTTTT. Its protein is CASSEYTGSNEKLFF.

V is TRBV6-2 or TRBV6-3 and J is TRBJ1-1; D is undetermined. V was cut by 5 bases and J by 4 bases, with 20 bases left in between. Germline V CDR1 and CDR2: MNHEY, SVGEGT. The CDR3 has 16 residues. CDR3 in DNA: TGTGCCAGCAGTACTTCCCGCATAGTAAGATCCACTGAAGCTTTCTTT. Encoded protein: CASSTSRIVRSTEAFF.

The rearrangement links TRBV6-5 to TRBJ1-3; D is unresolved. The CDR3 is 13 amino acids. Trimming pared 9 bases from V and 4 bases from J, leaving 13 bases between. Germline CDR1 MNHEY, CDR2 SVGAGI. The chain's CDR3 is CASLEGGGNTIYF. CDR3 nucleotides: TGTGCCAGTCTTGAGGGAGGGGGAAACACCATATATTTT.

The genes are TRBV6-2 or TRBV6-3 and TRBJ2-5; 7 nucleotides align to TRBD1. The J segment lost 4 bases and the V segment lost 4 bases, leaving 12 bases of the junction unmatched. The CDR3 sequence is 16 residues long. In germline, CDR1 is MNHEY, CDR2 SVGEGT. Written as DNA, the CDR3 is TGTGCCAGCAGTTTGGGACAGATCCTTGTGGGAGAGACCCAGTACTTC. Translating gives CASSLGQILVGETQYF.

The V and J genes are TRBV19 and TRBJ1-4; the D is unclear. Trimming pared 1 base from V and 6 bases from J, leaving 12 bases between. The CDR3 totals 15 residues. CDR1 is LNHDA and CDR2 is SQIVND in the germline V gene (reference sequence). CDR3 nucleotides: TGTGCCAGTAGTATAGGGGCAGCCAACGATGAAAAACTGTTTTTT. This sequence encodes CASSIGAANDEKLFF.

This clone occurred once. The rearrangement uses TRBV7-6 and TRBJ2-3, with 12 bases lining up with TRBD2. V was pared by 6 bases and J by 4 bases, with 8 bases of the junction left unmatched. The germline gives CDR1 SGHVS, CDR2 FNYEAQ. This CDR3 region has 16 residues. The CDR3 is CASSGLAGRSADTQYF. Written as DNA, the CDR3 is TGTGCCAGCAGTGGACTAGCGGGGCGATCAGCAGATACGCAGTATTTT.